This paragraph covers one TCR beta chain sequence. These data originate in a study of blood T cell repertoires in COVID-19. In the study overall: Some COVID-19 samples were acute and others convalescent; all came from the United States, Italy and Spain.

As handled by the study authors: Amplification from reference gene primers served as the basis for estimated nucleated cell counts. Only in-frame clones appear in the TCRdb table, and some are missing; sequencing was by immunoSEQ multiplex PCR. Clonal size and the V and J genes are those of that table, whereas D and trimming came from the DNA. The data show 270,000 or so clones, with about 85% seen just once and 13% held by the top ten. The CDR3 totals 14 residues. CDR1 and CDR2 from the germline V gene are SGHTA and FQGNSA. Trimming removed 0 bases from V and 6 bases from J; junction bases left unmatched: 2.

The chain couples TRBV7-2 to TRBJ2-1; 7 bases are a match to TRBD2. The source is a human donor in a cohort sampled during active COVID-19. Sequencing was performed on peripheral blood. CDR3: CASSLARTSNEQFF. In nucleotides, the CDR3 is TGTGCCAGCAGCTTAGCGAGGACTAGCAATGAGCAGTTCTTC.